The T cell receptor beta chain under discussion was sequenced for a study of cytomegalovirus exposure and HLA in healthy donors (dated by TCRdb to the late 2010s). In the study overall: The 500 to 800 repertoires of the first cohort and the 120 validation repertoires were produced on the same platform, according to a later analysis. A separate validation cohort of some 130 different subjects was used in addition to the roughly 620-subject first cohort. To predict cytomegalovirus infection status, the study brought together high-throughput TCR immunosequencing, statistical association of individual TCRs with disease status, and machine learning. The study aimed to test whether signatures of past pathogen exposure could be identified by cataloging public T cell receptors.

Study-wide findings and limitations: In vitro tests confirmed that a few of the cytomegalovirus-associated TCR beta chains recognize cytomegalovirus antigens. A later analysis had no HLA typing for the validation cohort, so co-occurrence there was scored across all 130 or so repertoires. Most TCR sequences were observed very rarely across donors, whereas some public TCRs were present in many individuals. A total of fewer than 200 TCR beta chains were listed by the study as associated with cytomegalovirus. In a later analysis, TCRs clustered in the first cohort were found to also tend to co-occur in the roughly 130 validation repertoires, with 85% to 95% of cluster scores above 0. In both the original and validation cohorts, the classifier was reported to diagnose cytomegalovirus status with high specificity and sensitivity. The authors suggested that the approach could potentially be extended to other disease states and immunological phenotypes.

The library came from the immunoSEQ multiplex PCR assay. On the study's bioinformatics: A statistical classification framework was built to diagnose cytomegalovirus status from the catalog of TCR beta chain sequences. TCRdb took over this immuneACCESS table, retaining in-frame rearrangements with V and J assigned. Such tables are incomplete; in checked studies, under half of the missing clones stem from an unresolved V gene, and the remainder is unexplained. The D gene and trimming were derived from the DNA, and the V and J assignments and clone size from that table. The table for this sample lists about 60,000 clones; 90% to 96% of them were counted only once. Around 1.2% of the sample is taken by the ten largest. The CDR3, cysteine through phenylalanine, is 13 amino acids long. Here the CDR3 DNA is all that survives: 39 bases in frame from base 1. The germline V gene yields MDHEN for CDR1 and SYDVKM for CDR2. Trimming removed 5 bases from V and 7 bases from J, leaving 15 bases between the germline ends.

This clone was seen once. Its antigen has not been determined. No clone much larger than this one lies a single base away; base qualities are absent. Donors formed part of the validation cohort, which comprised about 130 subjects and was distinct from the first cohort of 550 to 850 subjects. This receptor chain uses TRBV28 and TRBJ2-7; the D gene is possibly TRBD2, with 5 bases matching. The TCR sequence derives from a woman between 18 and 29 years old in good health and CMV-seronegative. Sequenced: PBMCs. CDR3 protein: CASSPPPGWEQYF. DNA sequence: TGTGCCAGCAGTCCACCACCGGGGTGGGAGCAGTACTTC.